This is a list of T cell receptor beta chains from one sample in a study of regulatory T cells in long-lasting Graves disease. MiXCR was run by TCRdb on the multiplex PCR reads, yielding one entry per CDR3 protein. The sample has about 540,000 distinct CDR3 sequences, approximately 15% seen once. This sample was also put to use in a study of T cells in Graves' hyperthyroidism and ophthalmopathy.

The sequenced sample was peripheral blood mononuclear cells (PBMCs), obtained at new diagnosis, from a patient treated with antithyroid drugs. Every receptor here comes from a man aged 30 to 39 with Graves disease. Both conserved end residues are part of each CDR3.

j_gene: TRBJ1-1
v_gene: TRBV19
CDR3aa: CASSIVGVNTEAFF

j_gene: TRBJ1-2
v_gene: TRBV6-1
CDR3aa: CASSEALYGYTF

j_gene: TRBJ2-3
v_gene: TRBV19
CDR3aa: CASSSAALSFTDTQYF

j_gene: TRBJ1-2
v_gene: TRBV12-3/TRBV12-4
CDR3aa: CASSLGGENGYTF

j_gene: TRBJ2-7
v_gene: TRBV2
CDR3aa: CASSGRDSRQYF

j_gene: TRBJ2-7
v_gene: TRBV7-9
CDR3aa: CASSPSTNQGVQYF

j_gene: TRBJ2-1
v_gene: TRBV27
CDR3aa: CASMAVGNEQFF

j_gene: TRBJ1-1
v_gene: TRBV10-3
CDR3aa: CAITDIGTEAFF

j_gene: TRBJ2-3
v_gene: TRBV5-5
CDR3aa: CASSLQGTTDTQYF

j_gene: TRBJ1-2
v_gene: TRBV24-1
CDR3aa: CATSGWRGRRNYGYTF

j_gene: TRBJ2-1
v_gene: TRBV14
CDR3aa: CASSPPPGGSYNEQFF

j_gene: TRBJ2-6
v_gene: TRBV7-9
CDR3aa: CASGPGSGANVLTF

j_gene: TRBJ2-7
v_gene: TRBV7-9
CDR3aa: CASSLGTGKSYEQYF

j_gene: -
v_gene: TRBV24-1
CDR3aa: CATSDTTGEVADTQHF

j_gene: TRBJ2-7
v_gene: TRBV9
CDR3aa: CASSPAGNYEQYF

j_gene: TRBJ2-1
v_gene: TRBV20-1
CDR3aa: CSAFEQTPNEQFF

j_gene: TRBJ2-1
v_gene: TRBV6-2/TRBV6-3
CDR3aa: CASNYSSGIQYNEQFF

j_gene: TRBJ1-2
v_gene: TRBV7-3
CDR3aa: CASSTNSQGGRYTF

j_gene: TRBJ1-5
v_gene: TRBV20-1
CDR3aa: CSASKSSHQPQHF

j_gene: TRBJ2-2
v_gene: TRBV7-2
CDR3aa: CASRRGLFNTGELFF

j_gene: TRBJ2-3
v_gene: TRBV28
CDR3aa: CASSSGTGASTDTQYF

j_gene: TRBJ2-1
v_gene: TRBV24-1
CDR3aa: CATSDGLAGKFF

j_gene: TRBJ2-2
v_gene: TRBV12-3/TRBV12-4
CDR3aa: CASSFGTGLTGELFF

j_gene: TRBJ2-2
v_gene: TRBV20-1
CDR3aa: CSARVGEAGELFF

j_gene: TRBJ2-3
v_gene: TRBV3-1
CDR3aa: CASSVHAIVAGGTDTQYF

j_gene: TRBJ2-1
v_gene: TRBV7-8
CDR3aa: CASSLEAGGSYNEQFF

j_gene: TRBJ2-4
v_gene: TRBV5-1
CDR3aa: CASRSLAKNIQYF

j_gene: TRBJ2-4
v_gene: TRBV20-1
CDR3aa: CSARAEGEGKNIQYF

j_gene: TRBJ2-3
v_gene: TRBV20-1
CDR3aa: CSEGSSTDTQYF

j_gene: TRBJ2-5
v_gene: TRBV27
CDR3aa: CASSSLRAGTAEETQYF

j_gene: TRBJ1-4
v_gene: TRBV28
CDR3aa: CAGSIETGGGEKLFF

j_gene: TRBJ2-1
v_gene: TRBV20-1
CDR3aa: CSARDDGRYNEQFF

j_gene: TRBJ2-1
v_gene: TRBV6-1
CDR3aa: CASSVFGTSGYNEQFF

j_gene: TRBJ2-1
v_gene: TRBV10-1
CDR3aa: CASSESQRTLYNEQFF

j_gene: TRBJ1-1
v_gene: TRBV27
CDR3aa: CASSNTGNTEAFF

j_gene: TRBJ2-7
v_gene: TRBV24-1
CDR3aa: CATSDRGYEQYF

j_gene: TRBJ1-4
v_gene: TRBV5-1
CDR3aa: CASSSGQVDEKLFF

j_gene: TRBJ2-5
v_gene: TRBV27
CDR3aa: CASSIQGFSEMETQYF

j_gene: TRBJ1-6
v_gene: TRBV25-1
CDR3aa: CASNGQVNSPLHF

j_gene: TRBJ1-1
v_gene: TRBV29-1
CDR3aa: CSVEGQGVTEAFF

j_gene: TRBJ1-3
v_gene: TRBV19
CDR3aa: CASNRPASSGNTIYF

j_gene: TRBJ1-4
v_gene: TRBV7-8
CDR3aa: CASSLARWGLDEKLFF

j_gene: TRBJ2-1
v_gene: TRBV18
CDR3aa: CASSPSTGGEQFF

j_gene: TRBJ1-1
v_gene: TRBV18
CDR3aa: CASSSIKGDTEAFF

j_gene: TRBJ2-1
v_gene: TRBV19
CDR3aa: CASRGPGLANNEQFF

j_gene: TRBJ2-3
v_gene: TRBV3-1
CDR3aa: CASSQGGTAGYTDTQYF

j_gene: TRBJ2-6
v_gene: TRBV29-1
CDR3aa: CSVVGAGGSGANVLTF

j_gene: TRBJ2-4
v_gene: TRBV5-1
CDR3aa: CASSPGGLAKNIQYF